The clone carrying this TCR beta chain is labeled as medium-sized. The data belong to a study of early T cells in non-severe SARS-CoV-2 infection. Study summary: Chains were not paired, and sequencing was done on bulk RNA from unsorted whole blood.

The CDR3 extends over 15 amino acids. In germline, CDR1 is SEHNR, CDR2 FQNEAQ (reference sequence). The germline V and J ends were trimmed by 6 bases and 4 bases, with 16 bases remaining between them. The protocol attached unique molecular identifiers to individual cDNA molecules. In TCRdb, the 5' RACE reads were re-called with MiXCR into one record per CDR3 protein. The table has around 21,000 distinct CDR3 sequences, approximately 5.7% seen once. V and J are TRBV7-9 and TRBJ2-1; the D is unclear. The sequenced sample was whole blood, obtained at baseline. This clonotype was obtained from an adult who was a healthcare worker with PCR-confirmed SARS-CoV-2 infection or an uninfected control (not recorded which). The CDR3 sequence is CASSKNLRNYNEQFF. The DNA of the CDR3 is TGTGCCAGCAGTAAGAACCTCCGGAATTACAATGAGCAGTTCTTC.